What follows is one T cell receptor (beta chain) and its context. The antigen remains undetermined. The authors divided CD4+ cells into CD45RA+ naive and CD45RA-negative memory subsets. These data come from a study of shared clonotypes between healthy human individuals. General observations from the study: Estimated richness values were generally larger in naive subsets than in memory subsets. The study drew on few donors, limiting represented genetic and exposure-history diversity. Clonotype sharing across a few donors was observed for 4% to 5.5% of naive CD4 clonotypes.

Trimming cost V 5 bases and J 8 bases, with 25 bases left between them. Per the germline V gene, CDR1 is GTSNPN and CDR2 is SVGIG (reference sequence). This CDR3 is built from 17 residues. Assay used: immunoSEQ multiplex PCR; TCRdb lists only in-frame clones, some missing. The sample shows 2 million to 2.5 million clones, 90% to 97% of them seen only once. The source material was naive CD4+ T cells sorted from blood. Subset here: CD45RA+ positively selected. This TCR came from a man between 18 and 35 years old in good health. The rearrangement uses TRBV30 and TRBJ1-6; maybe TRBD1 (6 bases). CDR3 in DNA: TGTGCCTGGCCACTCTCTCCCCGACAGGAATTCCATTCACCCCTCCACTTT. It specifies CAWPLSPRQEFHSPLHF.